A selection of T cell receptor beta chains follows, all from one sample in a study of cytomegalovirus exposure and HLA in healthy donors. TCRdb keeps only in-frame clones here, not all; method: immunoSEQ multiplex PCR. The data hold fewer than 250,000 clones, with around 78% observed a single time. Sequencing was performed on PBMCs. These receptors came from a woman aged 18-35 years in good health and CMV-seronegative. Each CDR3 is given with its conserved first and last residue. D genes are given only for firm matches. Size is stated for part of the rows, as once, few or many counts, or as a class when the clone is expanded.

V: TRBV28
J: TRBJ1-2
D: TRBD1
size: .
DNA: TGTGCCAGCAGTTTCGGCAGGGGGGTCTATGGCTACACCTTC
CDR3: CASSFGRGVYGYTF

V: TRBV5-1
J: TRBJ2-7
D: .
size: few
DNA: TGCGCCAGCAGCTCCTTTCCGGCAGGGAGGACCTACGAGCAGTACTTC
CDR3: CASSSFPAGRTYEQYF

V: TRBV18
J: TRBJ2-7
D: .
size: .
DNA: TGTGCCAGCTCCCCGGGACTGACGAACGGCTACGAGCAGTACTTC
CDR3: CASSPGLTNGYEQYF

V: TRBV7-9
J: TRBJ2-7
D: .
size: .
DNA: TGTGCCAGCAGCTTAGGGGGTGATTACGAGCAGTACTTC
CDR3: CASSLGGDYEQYF

V: TRBV13
J: TRBJ2-1
D: .
size: .
DNA: TGTGCCAGCAGCCGCCCCCCCAGCAGAGGCTACAATGAGCAGTTCTTC
CDR3: CASSRPPSRGYNEQFF

V: TRBV21-1
J: TRBJ2-2
D: .
size: few
DNA: TGTGCCAACAGGGAGTCCGGCGGCACCGGGGAGCTGTTTTTT
CDR3: CANRESGGTGELFF

V: TRBV29-1
J: TRBJ2-7
D: .
size: .
DNA: TGCAGCGTTACCGCGGGAAGTCCACCCCCATACGAGCAGTACTTC
CDR3: CSVTAGSPPPYEQYF

V: TRBV4-2
J: TRBJ1-5
D: TRBD1
size: few
DNA: TGTGCCAGCAGCCAAGATTGGCAGGGGGCATACCAGCCCCAGCATTTT
CDR3: CASSQDWQGAYQPQHF

V: TRBV13
J: TRBJ2-2
D: .
size: many
DNA: TGTGCCAGCAGCCTCGGACCTCGTACCCGGGAGCTGTTTTTT
CDR3: CASSLGPRTRELFF

V: TRBV30
J: TRBJ2-7
D: .
size: .
DNA: TGTGCCTGGAGTATCGCGAGGGGCTACGAGCAGTACTTC
CDR3: CAWSIARGYEQYF

V: TRBV9
J: TRBJ1-1
D: .
size: .
DNA: TGTGCCAGCAGCGTAGCGGGGGGAATGGGCACTGAAGCTTTCTTT
CDR3: CASSVAGGMGTEAFF